This T cell receptor (beta chain) was observed in a study of metastatic and nonmetastatic thyroid tumors. Findings and caveats of the study: Malignant tumors reportedly showed significantly higher TCR beta diversity than benign nodules in both blood and tumor.

A remark on this clone: Its cognate antigen is unknown. One junction end disagrees with the germline gene, perhaps due to a read error.

With MiXCR, TCRdb called clones anew from the PCR reads. This table has tens of thousands of clones, roughly 19% appearing once. Germline V gene sequence: CDR1 SGHTA, CDR2 FQGNSA. This CDR3 spans 15 amino acids. No treatment of any kind had been given to any patient before thyroid surgery. V and J are TRBV7-2 and TRBJ1-1; D unclear. The clonotype originates from a male donor with papillary thyroid cancer or a benign thyroid nodule (not recorded which). Some clones in this sample may be carry-over from other donors' samples. Sequencing was performed on blood. Here the CDR3 DNA reads TGTGCCAGCAACTTAGTTGGTCAGTCGAACACTGAAGCTTTCTTT. This codes for CASNLVGQSNTEAFF.